These 17 T cell receptor beta chains came from one sample sequenced in a study of T cell clonotyping in hematopoietic cell transplantation. Profiled with immunoSEQ multiplex PCR; TCRdb holds only in-frame clones, not every one. The table shows over 7,000 clones, with about four fifths occurring only once. The sequences come from peripheral blood mononuclear cells, collected 180 days after allogeneic stem cell transplant. The receptors were sampled from a female patient aged 50 to 60 who had an allogeneic stem cell transplant from an unrelated donor, so the T cells may come from the graft donor. Some clones in this sample may be carry-over from other donors' samples.

The chain has TRBV6-5 and TRBJ1-5; 8 bases align to TRBD1. V was pared by 2 bases and J by 6 bases, with 9 bases of the junction left unmatched. CDR1 is MNHEY, CDR2 SVGAGI, per germline. The CDR3 totals 16 residues. CDR3 amino acids: CASSYGGSGGSQPQHF. As DNA, the CDR3 is TGTGCCAGCAGTTACGGCGGTTCAGGGGGCAGTCAGCCCCAGCATTTT.

V gene TRBV5-6 combines with J gene TRBJ1-3; D is possibly TRBD1 (5 bases). Germline lookup yields CDR1 SGHDT and CDR2 YYEEEE. V shed 4 bases and J shed 2 bases, with 10 bases lying between them. This CDR3 has 14 amino acids. CDR3 amino acids: CASSQPGTGNTIYF. The DNA of the CDR3 is TGTGCCAGCAGCCAACCAGGGACTGGAAACACCATATATTTT.

The genes are TRBV25-1 and TRBJ2-2; D not certain. CDR1 MGHDK and CDR2 SYGVNS come from the germline V gene. There are 15 residues in the CDR3. V lost 3 bases and J lost 6, with 14 bases in between. CDR3 DNA sequence: TGTGCCAGCAGTGAGTGGGGTGGTCGCGCCGGGGAGCTGTTTTTT. It encodes CASSEWGGRAGELFF.

V gene TRBV7-2 combines with J gene TRBJ1-1; D gene unclear. V was trimmed by 6 bases and J by 4 bases, leaving 12 bases between them. The germline V gene encodes CDR1 SGHTA and CDR2 FQGNSA. This CDR3 has 13 residues. For the CDR3, the DNA is TGTGCCAGCAGTTCCGTGCCGGGCACTGAAGCTTTCTTT. This codes for CASSSVPGTEAFF.

The chain carries TRBV10-3 and TRBJ2-7, with D possibly being TRBD1 or TRBD2 (5 bases each). The germline V and J ends were trimmed by 3 bases and 5 bases, with 11 bases remaining between them. The CDR3 runs to 13 residues. The germline V gene encodes CDR1 ENHRY and CDR2 SYGVKD. The chain's CDR3 is CAISDRQGDEQYF. The CDR3 DNA is TGTGCCATCAGTGATAGGCAGGGAGACGAGCAGTACTTC.

Only a few counts were recorded for this clone. The chain carries TRBV9 and TRBJ1-2, with a possible D match to TRBD1 (5 bases). The CDR3 loop spans 15 amino acids. The ends were cut back, 1 base at V and 1 base at J, with 11 bases in the middle. In germline, CDR1 is SGDLS, CDR2 YYNGEE. The CDR3 here is CASSVSPGGNYGYTF. CDR3 DNA: TGTGCCAGCAGCGTAAGCCCCGGGGGTAACTATGGCTACACCTTC.

The chain employs TRBV6-1 and TRBJ2-3; 10 bases are a match to TRBD2. With V trimmed by 0 bases and J by 4 bases, 1 base remained unmatched. Germline V gene sequence: CDR1 MNHNS, CDR2 SASEGT. CDR3 size: 15 residues. The CDR3 reads CASSEASGRPDTQYF. The CDR3 region has the DNA TGTGCCAGCAGTGAAGCTAGCGGGAGGCCAGATACGCAGTATTTT.

The chain couples TRBV6-5 to TRBJ1-1; no definite D call. The CDR3 extends over 14 amino acids. From germline, CDR1 is MNHEY and CDR2 SVGAGI. V was trimmed by 7 bases and J by 4 bases, leaving 16 bases between them. CDR3 residues: CASIDNGWSTEAFF. Here the CDR3 DNA reads TGTGCCAGCATCGACAATGGCTGGAGCACTGAAGCTTTCTTT.

The chain links TRBV5-1 to TRBJ1-2; 9 bases match TRBD1. The germline gives CDR1 SGHRS, CDR2 YFSETQ. The CDR3 has 15 amino acids. After removal of 8 bases from V and 4 bases from J, the junction contained 12 bases not matched to a gene. The CDR3 region is CASGQGTGLGYGYTF. As DNA, the CDR3 is TGCGCCAGTGGTCAAGGGACAGGGTTGGGCTATGGCTACACCTTC.

The count of this clone is one. In nucleotides, the CDR3 is TGTGCCAGCTGGGACGACACTGAAGCTTTCTTT. Its translation is CASWDDTEAFF. This chain uses TRBV2 with TRBJ1-1; tentatively, D is TRBD1 (5 bases). Germline-derived CDR1 and CDR2 are SNHLY and FYNNEI. The CDR3 runs to 11 residues. Trimming left V 8 bases short and J 3 bases short, with 7 bases between.

The gene calls are TRBV30 and TRBJ2-7; D is undetermined. The CDR3 has 10 amino acids. Trimming took 5 bases from V and 4 from J, leaving 6 bases between them. Germline V gene lookup returns CDR1 GTSNPN and CDR2 SVGIG (reference sequence). CDR3 region: CAWLGYEQYF. The CDR3 bases are TGTGCCTGGCTTGGGTACGAGCAGTACTTC. The whole variable domain, remainder taken from reference TRBV30 and TRBJ2-7, is SQTIHQWPATLVQPVGSPLSLECTVEGTSNPNLYWYRQAAGRGLQLLFYSVGIGQISSEVPQNLSASRPQDRQFILSSKKLLLSDSGFYLCAWLGYEQYFGPGTRLTVT.

The J gene is TRBJ1-4, the V gene TRBV6-5; D is possibly TRBD1 (5 bases). Germline V gene data show CDR1 as MNHEY and CDR2 as SVGAGI. The CDR3 totals 14 residues. V lost 2 bases and J 8 bases, leaving 12 bases between the germline ends. CDR3 sequence reads: CASSYGGDNEKLFF. CDR3 DNA: TGTGCCAGCAGTTACGGGGGAGATAACGAAAAACTGTTTTTT.

V and J are TRBV2 and TRBJ1-6, with TRBD1 matching over 7 bases. V was clipped by 6 bases and J by 8 bases; unmatched bases: 4. CDR3 length: 13 amino acids. The germline CDR1 and CDR2 sequences are SNHLY and FYNNEI. In nucleotides, the CDR3 is TGTGCCAGCAGCGGACAGGACTATTCACCCCTCCACTTT. Its protein product is CASSGQDYSPLHF.

The gene calls are TRBV7-9 and TRBJ1-1, with TRBD1 identical over 7 bases. The V gene's germline CDR1 is SEHNR and CDR2 FQNEAQ (reference sequence). V trimming: 1 base; J trimming: 6 bases; junction bases outside the gene matches: 11. The CDR3 totals 16 residues. CDR3: CASSLGGGQSTSEAFF. CDR3 DNA sequence: TGTGCCAGCAGCTTAGGGGGGGGACAGTCTACGTCTGAAGCTTTCTTT.

The chain employs TRBV5-5 and TRBJ2-2; D gene unclear. Germline V CDR1 and CDR2: SGHKS, YYEKEE (reference sequence). V lost 0 bases to trimming and J lost 1 base, with 7 bases between them. The CDR3 loop spans 15 amino acids. The CDR3 DNA reads TGTGCCAGCAGCTTGGAGGCACTGAACACCGGGGAGCTGTTTTTT. This sequence encodes CASSLEALNTGELFF. Complete variable domain (other parts from reference TRBV5-5 and TRBJ2-2): DAGVTQSPTHLIKTRGQQVTLRCSPISGHKSVSWYQQVLGQGPQFIFQYYEKEERGRGNFPDRFSARQFPNYSSELNVNALLLGDSALYLCASSLEALNTGELFFGEGSRLTVL.

This chain links TRBV4-2 with TRBJ2-3; D not certain. Germline CDR1 is LGHNA and CDR2 is YNFKEQ. Trimming left V 1 base short and J 6 bases short, with 14 bases between. The CDR3 is 15 residues long. The DNA of the CDR3 is TGTGCCAGCAGCCAAGGGGGAAGCCCAGAGGATACGCAGTATTTT. This gives the protein CASSQGGSPEDTQYF.

A single count supports this clone. This chain uses TRBV9 with TRBJ2-3; 7 positions agree with TRBD1. V lost 3 bases and J lost 0; bases outside the gene matches: 1. The CDR3 loop spans 14 amino acids. Germline CDR1 SGDLS, CDR2 YYNGEE. CDR3 region: CASSGDRSTDTQYF. The CDR3 DNA follows: TGTGCCAGCAGCGGGGACAGAAGCACAGATACGCAGTATTTT.